The 22 T cell receptor beta chains below were found in one sample sequenced in a study of human T cells and chemical hapten exposure. Time point given: patch test 3, about 24 weeks after DPC sensitization. Treatment of the sample: therapeutic diphenylcyclopropenone sensitization with weekly scalp DPC. Each CDR3 protein is one row after TCRdb ran MiXCR on the RACE reads. The sample shows about 160,000 distinct CDR3 sequences, 25% to 35% of them seen only once. The sample was whole blood, taken in connection with sensitization to the hapten diphenylcyclopropenone (DPC). The source of these receptors is a young woman with alopecia areata. Some clones in this sample may be carry-over from other donors' samples.

The chain is built from TRBV6-5 and TRBJ1-6; 7 positions match TRBD1. CDR1 is MNHEY and CDR2 is SVGAGI in the germline V gene. V was clipped by 0 bases and J by 9 bases; unmatched bases: 5. CDR3 length: 15 residues. The CDR3 sequence: CASSYSTGLGSPLHF. In DNA form, the CDR3 reads TGTGCCAGCAGTTACTCGACAGGGTTGGGTTCACCCCTCCACTTT.

This clonotype has just one count. The chain combines TRBV20-1 with TRBJ2-1; 10 bases agree with TRBD2. Germline trimming cut 6 bases from V and 6 bases from J; bases unmatched to any gene: 5. Germline V gene sequence: CDR1 DFQATT, CDR2 SNEGSKA (reference sequence). This CDR3 is 13 amino acids long. The CDR3: CSAEVAGGNEQFF. CDR3 DNA: TGCAGTGCCGAGGTAGCGGGGGGCAATGAGCAGTTCTTC.

A note on this clonotype: Its ends do not fully match the called genes, so a read error is possible. The chain combines TRBV4-3 with TRBJ1-2; D unresolved. The CDR3 consists of 13 residues. Germline V CDR1 and CDR2: LGHNA, YSLEER. The CDR3: CVSSQDGNYGYTF. CDR3 sequence (DNA): TGCGTCAGCAGCCAAGACGGGAACTATGGCTACACCTTC.

This clonotype was recorded a few times. The CDR3 DNA follows: TGCAGTGCTAGACGGCAGGGAAGGTACGAGCAGTACTTC. This encodes CSARRQGRYEQYF. J is TRBJ2-7 and V is TRBV20-1, with TRBD1 as a possible D gene (5 bases). The germline V and J ends were trimmed by 2 bases and 4 bases, with 12 bases remaining between them. This CDR3 spans 13 amino acids. Germline V gives CDR1 DFQATT, CDR2 SNEGSKA (reference sequence).

The sample holds a few counts of this clonotype. The CDR3 nucleotides read TGTGCCAGCAGCGTATTACCGGGTCGAGAGACCCAGTACTTC. Encoded protein: CASSVLPGRETQYF. The chain employs TRBV9 and TRBJ2-5; no definite D call. Looked up from germline, CDR1 is SGDLS and CDR2 is YYNGEE. The CDR3 has 14 residues. The ends were cut back, 1 base at V and 4 bases at J, with 11 bases in the middle.

This clonotype was counted between two and nine times. This sequence joins TRBV7-2 and TRBJ2-5, with D maybe TRBD1 (5 bases). Germline V CDR1 and CDR2: SGHTA, FQGNSA. V lost 4 bases and J lost 4, with 13 bases in between. This CDR3 region has 14 residues. Here the CDR3 DNA reads TGTGCCAGCAGCTGGGCAGGGTCAGGAGAGACCCAGTACTTC. Its protein is CASSWAGSGETQYF.

The rearrangement links TRBV27 to TRBJ2-1, with D perhaps TRBD1 or TRBD2 (5 bases each). V gave up 6 bases and J gave up 8 bases, with 23 bases separating them. Per germline, CDR1 MNHEY and CDR2 SMNVEV (reference sequence). This CDR3 is 16 amino acids long. The CDR3 nucleotides read TGTGCCAGCAGCACTTATACTTGGGACCCAAAAGATGAGCAGTTCTTC. The encoded protein is CASSTYTWDPKDEQFF.

This clonotype was counted ten times or more. This chain joins TRBV20-1 and TRBJ2-3; D is possibly TRBD1 or TRBD2 (5 bases each). The CDR3 loop spans 14 amino acids. Per germline, CDR1 DFQATT and CDR2 SNEGSKA (reference sequence). Trimming shortened V by 3 bases and J by 2 bases, and 12 bases separated the two germline ends. The CDR3 reads CSASEGPFTDTQYF. Here the CDR3 DNA reads TGCAGTGCTAGTGAGGGGCCCTTCACAGATACGCAGTATTTT.

The sample holds a few counts of this clonotype. This chain connects TRBV20-1 to TRBJ2-1; D is unclear. Germline loops: CDR1 DFQATT, CDR2 SNEGSKA (reference sequence). Trimming pared 3 bases from V and 3 bases from J, leaving 12 bases between. The CDR3 is 14 amino acids. For the CDR3, the DNA is TGCAGTGCTAGCTTAGCACTCGGCTACAATGAGCAGTTCTTC. Translating gives CSASLALGYNEQFF.

For the CDR3, the DNA is TGTGCCAGCAGGGGTCCTTCTAAAGCCGGGGAGCTGTTTTTT. Translating gives CASRGPSKAGELFF. The chain recombines TRBV6-1 with TRBJ2-2; D gene unclear. The CDR3 has 14 residues. The V gene's germline CDR1 is MNHNS and CDR2 SASEGT. V lost 6 bases and J 6 bases, leaving 14 bases between the germline ends.

DNA of the CDR3: TGCAGCGTTGGATCGGGTGAGGGGGTGTATGGCTACACCTTC. This translates into CSVGSGEGVYGYTF. The V call is TRBV29-1, the J call TRBJ1-2; D may be TRBD1 (6 bases). Germline V lookup: CDR1 SQVTM, CDR2 ANQGSEA. Trimming removed 4 bases at V and 5 bases at J, with 17 bases between. There are 14 residues in the CDR3.

Many counts were recorded for this clonotype. The chain combines TRBV7-2 with TRBJ2-6, with 8 nucleotides matching TRBD1. The CDR3 totals 17 residues. CDR1 and CDR2 from the germline V gene are SGHTA and FQGNSA. Germline trimming cut 5 bases from V and 2 bases from J; bases unmatched to any gene: 8. In DNA, the CDR3 is TGTGCCAGCAGCGCCCCGGGACAGGACACTGGGGCCAACGTCCTGACTTTC. Its protein product is CASSAPGQDTGANVLTF.

V is TRBV12-3 or TRBV12-4 and J is TRBJ2-3; D is possibly TRBD2 (5 bases). V dropped 3 bases and J dropped 0 bases, with 13 bases sitting between them. CDR3 length: 16 amino acids. The CDR3 region has the DNA TGTGCCAGCAGTTTGGGAAGCGGATCTAGCACAGATACGCAGTATTTT. Protein: CASSLGSGSSTDTQYF.

The V and J genes are TRBV6-1 and TRBJ1-1; D call uncertain. CDR1 MNHNS and CDR2 SASEGT come from the germline V gene. V was clipped by 3 bases and J by 2 bases, with 10 bases between them. The CDR3 spans 14 residues. The CDR3 region is CASSDRAANTEAFF. In DNA form, the CDR3 reads TGTGCCAGCAGTGACCGGGCAGCTAACACTGAAGCTTTCTTT.

In its sample, this clonotype was seen a few times. CDR3 sequence reads: CATGGGQETQYF. The CDR3 DNA follows: TGTGCCACCGGGGGGGGTCAAGAGACCCAGTACTTC. The chain recombines TRBV24-1 with TRBJ2-5; 7 nucleotides match TRBD2. This CDR3 has 12 residues. The V gene end was trimmed by 9 bases and the J gene end by 2 bases; junction bases not matched to a gene: 2. Germline CDR1 KGHDR, CDR2 SFDVKD.

In this sample, this clonotype turned up a few times. The junction departs from germline at one end; a sequencing error may be responsible. V is TRBV5-6 and J is TRBJ2-4; D is unresolved. The length of the CDR3 is 11 residues. From germline, CDR1 is SGHDT and CDR2 YYEEEE. DNA of the CDR3: TGTGCCAGCAGCTTGGGCGTCGCCCACTCCTTC. The encoded protein is CASSLGVAHSF.

This chain joins TRBV4-1 and TRBJ2-1; 14 bases are shared with TRBD2. V gave up 3 bases and J gave up 6 bases; unmatched junction bases: 1. CDR1 MGHRA and CDR2 YSYEKL come from the germline V gene. The CDR3 is made up of 15 amino acids. The DNA for the CDR3 is TGCGCCAGCAGCCAGGGACTAGCGGGAGTCAATGAGCAGTTCTTC. It is translated as CASSQGLAGVNEQFF.

This clonotype was counted ten times or more. The J gene is TRBJ2-2, the V gene TRBV20-1; D is possibly TRBD1 or TRBD2 (6 bases each). V was trimmed by 2 bases and J by 3 bases, leaving 10 bases between them. Germline CDR1 is DFQATT and CDR2 is SNEGSKA (reference sequence). The CDR3 covers 14 residues. The CDR3: CSARLEGDTGELFF. Here the CDR3 DNA reads TGCAGTGCTAGATTGGAGGGGGACACCGGGGAGCTGTTTTTT.

This clonotype was observed a handful of times. V gene TRBV29-1 combines with J gene TRBJ2-1, with a weak D call TRBD2 (5 bases). V gave up 7 bases and J gave up 0 bases, with 10 bases separating them. In germline, CDR1 is SQVTM, CDR2 ANQGSEA. This CDR3 has 13 amino acids. The CDR3 sequence: CSAQRNSYNEQFF. DNA for the CDR3: TGCAGCGCCCAGCGGAACTCCTACAATGAGCAGTTCTTC.

This chain joins TRBV7-2 and TRBJ2-5; D is unresolved. Germline V CDR1 and CDR2: SGHTA, FQGNSA. This CDR3 comprises 13 residues. The V and J ends lost 5 bases and 2 bases respectively, with 9 bases between them. DNA for the CDR3: TGTGCCAGCAGCCGTCCCTGGCAAGAGACCCAGTACTTC. It is translated as CASSRPWQETQYF. Looking up the rest from reference TRBV7-2 and TRBJ2-5 gives the full variable domain: GAGVSQSPSNKVTEKGKDVELRCDPISGHTALYWYRQSLGQGLEFLIYFQGNSAPDKSGLPSDRFSAERTGGSVSTLTIQRTQQEDSAVYLCASSRPWQETQYFGPGTRLLVL.

The chain carries TRBV5-1 and TRBJ1-2, with D unclear. Between the trimmed V and J ends, which lost 4 bases and 1 base, there was a span of 5 bases. CDR3 length: 12 residues. Germline CDR1 SGHRS, CDR2 YFSETQ. DNA of the CDR3: TGCGCCAGCAGCGGAAATAACTATGGCTACACCTTC. Translated: CASSGNNYGYTF.

As concerns this clonotype: Relative to the germline gene, one junction end is altered; a read error may explain this. V usage is TRBV20-1 and J usage is TRBJ2-1; a possible D gene is TRBD2 (5 bases). Per the germline V gene, CDR1 is DFQATT and CDR2 is SNEGSKA (reference sequence). This CDR3 is built from 16 residues. This chain's CDR3 is CSVRDFAGAPYNEQFF. CDR3 DNA: TGCAGTGTTAGAGACTTCGCGGGCGCCCCCTACAATGAGCAGTTCTTC.